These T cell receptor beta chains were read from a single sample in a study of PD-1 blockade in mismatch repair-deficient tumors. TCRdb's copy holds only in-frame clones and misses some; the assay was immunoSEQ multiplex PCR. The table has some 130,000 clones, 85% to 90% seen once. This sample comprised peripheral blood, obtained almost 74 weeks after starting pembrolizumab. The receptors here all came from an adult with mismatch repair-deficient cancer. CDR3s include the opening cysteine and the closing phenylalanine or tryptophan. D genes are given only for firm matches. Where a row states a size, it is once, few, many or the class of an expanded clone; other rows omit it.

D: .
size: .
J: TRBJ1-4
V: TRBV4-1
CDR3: CASSQVDGSNEKLFF
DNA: TGCGCCAGCAGCCAAGTCGACGGATCTAATGAAAAACTGTTTTTT

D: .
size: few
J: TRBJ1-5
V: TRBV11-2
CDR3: CASSLERNQPQHF
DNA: TGTGCCAGCAGCTTAGAGCGGAATCAGCCCCAGCATTTT

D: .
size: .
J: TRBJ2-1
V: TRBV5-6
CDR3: CASSLDLGGTNEQFF
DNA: TGTGCCAGCAGCTTGGATTTGGGGGGCACCAATGAGCAGTTCTTC

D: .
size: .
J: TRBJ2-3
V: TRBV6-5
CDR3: CASSYRDIGTDTQYF
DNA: TGTGCCAGCAGTTACAGGGACATTGGCACAGATACGCAGTATTTT

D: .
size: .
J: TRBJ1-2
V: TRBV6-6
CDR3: CATTLKGRDDGYTF
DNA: TGTGCCACCACCCTGAAAGGCAGGGATGATGGCTACACCTTC

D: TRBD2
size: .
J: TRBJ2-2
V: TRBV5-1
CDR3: CASSKGGGRALTGELFF
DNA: TGCGCCAGCAGCAAAGGTGGCGGGAGGGCCTTAACCGGGGAGCTGTTTTTT

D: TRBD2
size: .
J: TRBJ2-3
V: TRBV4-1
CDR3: CASSQVERETQYF
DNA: TGCGCCAGCAGCCAAGTAGAGCGGGAGACGCAGTATTTT

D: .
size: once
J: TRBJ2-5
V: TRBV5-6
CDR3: CASSLQETQYF
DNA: TGTGCCAGCAGCCTCCAAGAGACCCAGTACTTC

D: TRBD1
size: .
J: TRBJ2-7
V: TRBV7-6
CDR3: CASSPGTGGSKPLPYEQYF
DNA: TGTGCCAGCAGCCCCGGGACAGGGGGCTCGAAACCTCTGCCCTACGAGCAGTACTTC

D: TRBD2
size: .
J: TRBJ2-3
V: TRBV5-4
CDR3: CASSLLAGGNTDTQYF
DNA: TGTGCCAGCAGCTTACTAGCGGGAGGGAACACAGATACGCAGTATTTT

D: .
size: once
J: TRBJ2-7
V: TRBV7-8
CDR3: CASSLGYQNYEQYF
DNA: TGTGCCAGCAGCTTAGGGTACCAGAACTACGAGCAGTACTTC

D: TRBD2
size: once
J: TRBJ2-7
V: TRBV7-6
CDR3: CASSLVGASGNGYEQYF
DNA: TGTGCCAGCAGCTTAGTTGGGGCTAGCGGGAACGGCTACGAGCAGTACTTC

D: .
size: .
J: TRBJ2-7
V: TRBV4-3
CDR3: CASGEGFPSYEQYF
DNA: TGCGCCAGCGGCGAGGGGTTCCCCTCCTACGAGCAGTACTTC

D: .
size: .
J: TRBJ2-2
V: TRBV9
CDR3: CASSVGGDTGELFF
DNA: TGTGCCAGCAGCGTAGGCGGCGACACCGGGGAGCTGTTTTTT

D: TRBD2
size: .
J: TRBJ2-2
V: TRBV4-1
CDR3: CASSRASGLGSTGELFF
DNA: TGCGCCAGCAGCCGGGCTAGCGGGTTGGGGAGCACCGGGGAGCTGTTTTTT

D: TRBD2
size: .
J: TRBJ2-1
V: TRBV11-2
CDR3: CASSLLAGGPINEQFF
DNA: TGTGCCAGCAGCTTGCTAGCGGGAGGGCCAATCAATGAGCAGTTCTTC

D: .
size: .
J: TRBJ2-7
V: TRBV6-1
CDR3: CASMMRTPSYEQYF
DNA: TGTGCCAGCATGATGAGGACACCTAGCTACGAGCAGTACTTC

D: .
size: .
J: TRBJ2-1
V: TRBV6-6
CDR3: CASSYIGAANEQFF
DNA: TGTGCCAGCAGTTACATCGGGGCAGCCAATGAGCAGTTCTTC

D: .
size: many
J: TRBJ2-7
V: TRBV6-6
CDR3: CAKRETPYEQYF
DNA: TGTGCCAAAAGGGAGACACCCTACGAGCAGTACTTC

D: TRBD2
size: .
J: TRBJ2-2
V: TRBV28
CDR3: CASSRSYTGGTGELFF
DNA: TGCGCCAGCAGCCGGTCTTATACGGGGGGGACCGGGGAGCTGTTTTTT

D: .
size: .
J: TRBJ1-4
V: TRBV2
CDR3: CASSGLTGGTTNEKLFF
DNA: TGTGCCAGCAGCGGGCTGACAGGAGGGACAACTAATGAAAAACTGTTTTTT

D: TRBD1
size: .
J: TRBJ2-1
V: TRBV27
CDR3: CASSPSGGFSYNEQFF
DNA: TGTGCCAGCAGTCCATCAGGGGGCTTCTCCTACAATGAGCAGTTCTTC

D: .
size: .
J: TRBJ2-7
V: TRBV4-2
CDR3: CASSLLGLGNYEQYF
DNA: TGTGCCAGCAGCCTTTTAGGTCTAGGGAATTACGAGCAGTACTTC

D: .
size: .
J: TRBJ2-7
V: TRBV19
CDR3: CASSIGPIFGYEQYF
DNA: TGTGCCAGTAGTATTGGGCCCATCTTTGGATACGAGCAGTACTTC

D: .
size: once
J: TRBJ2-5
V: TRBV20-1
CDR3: CSALNRETQYF
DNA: TGCAGTGCTCTGAATCGAGAGACCCAGTACTTC

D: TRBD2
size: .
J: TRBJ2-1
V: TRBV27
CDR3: CASRPGLSAFEQFF
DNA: TGTGCCAGCCGACCGGGACTATCGGCCTTTGAGCAGTTCTTC

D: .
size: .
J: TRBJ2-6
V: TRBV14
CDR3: CASSRLALSGANVLTF
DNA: TGTGCCAGCAGCCGCTTAGCCCTCTCTGGGGCCAACGTCCTGACTTTC

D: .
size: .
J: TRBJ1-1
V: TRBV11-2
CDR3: CASSLDPSTNTEAFF
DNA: TGTGCCAGCAGCTTAGATCCCTCGACGAACACTGAAGCTTTCTTT

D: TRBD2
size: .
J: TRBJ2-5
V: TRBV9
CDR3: CASSVGEGTAGAQYF
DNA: TGTGCCAGCAGCGTAGGAGAAGGGACCGCGGGGGCCCAGTACTTC

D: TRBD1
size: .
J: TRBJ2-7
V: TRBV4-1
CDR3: CASSQGTGGAYEQYF
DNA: TGCGCCAGCAGCCAAGGGACAGGGGGTGCCTACGAGCAGTACTTC

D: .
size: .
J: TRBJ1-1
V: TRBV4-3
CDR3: CASSQDSGIGEAFF
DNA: TGCGCCAGCAGCCAAGATTCAGGGATCGGTGAAGCTTTCTTT

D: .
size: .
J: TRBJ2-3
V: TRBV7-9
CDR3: CASSLAGPEADTQYF
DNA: TGTGCCAGCAGCTTGGCGGGACCAGAGGCAGATACGCAGTATTTT

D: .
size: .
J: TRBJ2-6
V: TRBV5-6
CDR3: CASSLSLAGANVLTF
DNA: TGTGCCAGCAGCTTGTCATTGGCTGGGGCCAACGTCCTGACTTTC

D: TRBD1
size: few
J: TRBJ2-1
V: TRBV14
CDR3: CASSPHRDRVNEQFF
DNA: TGTGCCAGCAGCCCCCACCGGGACAGGGTCAATGAGCAGTTCTTC

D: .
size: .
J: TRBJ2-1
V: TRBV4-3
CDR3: CASSQDRGGLAYNEQFF
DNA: TGCGCCAGCAGCCAAGATAGGGGGGGGCTTGCCTACAATGAGCAGTTCTTC

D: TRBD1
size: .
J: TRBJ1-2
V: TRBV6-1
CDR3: CASSEAAVRGLGGYTF
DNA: TGTGCCAGCAGTGAAGCGGCCGTCAGGGGGCTGGGTGGCTACACCTTC

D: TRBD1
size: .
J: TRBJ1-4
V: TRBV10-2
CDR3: CASNQGATNEKLFF
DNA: TGCGCCAGCAACCAGGGGGCAACTAATGAAAAACTGTTTTTT

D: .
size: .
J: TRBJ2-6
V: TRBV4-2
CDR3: CASSQDISGSSGANVLTF
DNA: TGTGCCAGCAGCCAAGATATCTCCGGCAGCTCTGGGGCCAACGTCCTGACTTTC

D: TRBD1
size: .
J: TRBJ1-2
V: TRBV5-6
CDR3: CASSRESRGYNYGYTF
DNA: TGTGCCAGCAGCCGAGAATCCAGGGGGTACAACTATGGCTACACCTTC

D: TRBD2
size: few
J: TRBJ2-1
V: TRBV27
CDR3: CASSPLVAGVGEQFF
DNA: TGTGCCAGCAGTCCTTTAGTAGCGGGAGTTGGGGAGCAGTTCTTC

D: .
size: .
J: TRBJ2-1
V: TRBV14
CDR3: CASSLDPGDEQFF
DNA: TGTGCCAGCAGCCTCGACCCGGGGGATGAGCAGTTCTTC

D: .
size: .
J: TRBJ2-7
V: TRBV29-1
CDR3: CSALTALVPYEQYF
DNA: TGCAGCGCTTTAACGGCGTTAGTCCCCTACGAGCAGTACTTC